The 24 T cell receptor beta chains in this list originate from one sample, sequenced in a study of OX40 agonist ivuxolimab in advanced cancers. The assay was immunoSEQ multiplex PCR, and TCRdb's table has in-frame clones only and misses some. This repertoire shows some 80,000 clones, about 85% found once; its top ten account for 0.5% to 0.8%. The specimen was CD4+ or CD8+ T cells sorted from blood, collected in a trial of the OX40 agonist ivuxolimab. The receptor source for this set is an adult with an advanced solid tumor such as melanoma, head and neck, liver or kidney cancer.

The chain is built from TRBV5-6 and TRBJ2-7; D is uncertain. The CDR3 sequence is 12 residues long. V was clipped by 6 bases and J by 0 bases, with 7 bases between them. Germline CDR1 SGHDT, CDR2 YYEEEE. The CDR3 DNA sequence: TGTGCCAGCAAGTCAAGCTCCTACGAGCAGTACTTC. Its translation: CASKSSSYEQYF.

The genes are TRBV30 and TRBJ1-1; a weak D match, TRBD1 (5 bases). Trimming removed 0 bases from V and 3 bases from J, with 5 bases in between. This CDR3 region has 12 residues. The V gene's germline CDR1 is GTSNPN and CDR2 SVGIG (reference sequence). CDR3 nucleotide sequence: TGTGCCTGGAGTGTACAGGACACTGAAGCTTTCTTT. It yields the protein CAWSVQDTEAFF.

In DNA, the CDR3 is TGTGCCAGCAGTGAACCCGGGACAGGGGGTAGTGGGGAGCTGTTTTTT. This translates into CASSEPGTGGSGELFF. The rearrangement joins TRBV6-1 to TRBJ2-2; the match to TRBD1 covers 11 bases. Germline CDR1 is MNHNS and CDR2 is SASEGT. Trimming took 2 bases from V and 8 from J; bases not matched to a gene: 7. The CDR3 has 16 amino acids.

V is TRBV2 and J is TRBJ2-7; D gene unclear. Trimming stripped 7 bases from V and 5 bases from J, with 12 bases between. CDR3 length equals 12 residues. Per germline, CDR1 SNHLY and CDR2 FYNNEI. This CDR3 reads CASTFGTHEQYF. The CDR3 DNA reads TGTGCCAGCACTTTCGGAACCCACGAGCAGTACTTC.

CDR3 residues: CASSLAGAYEQYF. In nucleotides, the CDR3 is TGTGCCAGCAGCTTAGCCGGGGCCTACGAGCAGTACTTC. The chain carries TRBV7-2 and TRBJ2-7; D possibly corresponds to TRBD2 (5 bases). V lost 0 bases to trimming and J lost 2 bases, with 5 bases between them. Germline assignment: CDR1 SGHTA and CDR2 FQGNSA. The CDR3 is 13 amino acids.

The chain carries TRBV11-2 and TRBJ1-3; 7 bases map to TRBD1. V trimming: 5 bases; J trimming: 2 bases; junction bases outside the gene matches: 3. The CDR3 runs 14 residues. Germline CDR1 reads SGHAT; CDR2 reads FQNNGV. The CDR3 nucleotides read TGTGCCAGCAGCCCCGGGACAGCTGGAAACACCATATATTTT. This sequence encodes CASSPGTAGNTIYF.

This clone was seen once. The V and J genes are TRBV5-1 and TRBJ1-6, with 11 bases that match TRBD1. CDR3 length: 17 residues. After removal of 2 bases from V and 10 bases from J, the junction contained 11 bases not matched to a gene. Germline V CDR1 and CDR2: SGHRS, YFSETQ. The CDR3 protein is CASSFSVSDRGRSPLHF. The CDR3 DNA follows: TGCGCCAGCAGCTTTTCGGTCTCGGACAGGGGGCGGTCACCCCTCCACTTT.

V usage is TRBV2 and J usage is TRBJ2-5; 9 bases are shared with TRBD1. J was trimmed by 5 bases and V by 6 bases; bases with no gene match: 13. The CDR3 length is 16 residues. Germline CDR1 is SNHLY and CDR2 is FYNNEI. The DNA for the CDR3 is TGTGCCAGCAGCGACAAAATCTGGACAGGGGTGGAGACCCAGTACTTC. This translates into CASSDKIWTGVETQYF.

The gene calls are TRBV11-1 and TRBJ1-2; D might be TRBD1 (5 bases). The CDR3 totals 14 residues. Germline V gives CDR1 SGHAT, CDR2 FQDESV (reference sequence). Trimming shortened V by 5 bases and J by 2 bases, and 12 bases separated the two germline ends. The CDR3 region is CASSPGTVNYGYTF. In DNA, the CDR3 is TGTGCCAGCAGCCCGGGGACGGTGAACTATGGCTACACCTTC.

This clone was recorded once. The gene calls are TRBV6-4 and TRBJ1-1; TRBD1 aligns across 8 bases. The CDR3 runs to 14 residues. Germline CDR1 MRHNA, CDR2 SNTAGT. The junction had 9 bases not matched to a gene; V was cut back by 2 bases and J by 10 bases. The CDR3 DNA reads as TGTGCCAGCAGTGACCCCCGGACAGGGATCGCAGCTTTCTTT. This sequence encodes CASSDPRTGIAAFF.

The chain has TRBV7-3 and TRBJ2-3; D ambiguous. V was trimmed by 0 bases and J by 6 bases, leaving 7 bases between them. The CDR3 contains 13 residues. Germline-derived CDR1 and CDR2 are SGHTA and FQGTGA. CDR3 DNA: TGTGCCAGCAGCTTAACCAAACCCGATACGCAGTATTTT. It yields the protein CASSLTKPDTQYF.

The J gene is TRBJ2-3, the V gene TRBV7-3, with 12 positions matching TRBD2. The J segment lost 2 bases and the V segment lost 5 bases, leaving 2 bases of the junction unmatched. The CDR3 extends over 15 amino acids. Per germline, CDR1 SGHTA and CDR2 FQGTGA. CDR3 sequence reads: CASSRLAGDTDTQYF. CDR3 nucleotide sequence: TGTGCCAGCAGCCGACTAGCGGGGGACACAGATACGCAGTATTTT. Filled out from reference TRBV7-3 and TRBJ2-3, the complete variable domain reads GAGVSQTPSNKVTEKGKYVELRCDPISGHTALYWYRQSLGQGPEFLIYFQGTGAADDSGLPNDRFFAVRPEGSVSTLKIQRTERGDSAVYLCASSRLAGDTDTQYFGPGTRLTVL.

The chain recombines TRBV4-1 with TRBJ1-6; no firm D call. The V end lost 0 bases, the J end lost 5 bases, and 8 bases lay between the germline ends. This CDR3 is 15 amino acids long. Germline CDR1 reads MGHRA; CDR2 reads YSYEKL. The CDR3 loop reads CASSQDPGDNSPLHF. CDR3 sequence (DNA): TGCGCCAGCAGCCAAGATCCGGGAGATAATTCACCCCTCCACTTT.

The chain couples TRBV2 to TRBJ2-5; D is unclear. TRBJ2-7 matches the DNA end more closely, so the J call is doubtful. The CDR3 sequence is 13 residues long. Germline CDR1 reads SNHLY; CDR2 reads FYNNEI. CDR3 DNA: TGTGCCAGCAGTGAAGGAATATTCGACGAGCAGTACTTC. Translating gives CASSEGIFDEQYF.

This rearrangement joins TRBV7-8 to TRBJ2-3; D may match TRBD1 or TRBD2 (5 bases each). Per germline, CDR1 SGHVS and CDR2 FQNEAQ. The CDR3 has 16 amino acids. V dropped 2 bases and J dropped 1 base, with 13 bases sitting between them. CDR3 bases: TGTGCCAGCAGCTTACTGGCGTTGGGGGGCACAGATACGCAGTATTTT. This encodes CASSLLALGGTDTQYF.

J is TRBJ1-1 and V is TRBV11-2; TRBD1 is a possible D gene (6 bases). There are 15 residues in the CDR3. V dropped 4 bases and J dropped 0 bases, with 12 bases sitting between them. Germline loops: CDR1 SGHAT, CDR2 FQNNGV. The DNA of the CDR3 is TGTGCCAGCAGCTCGGGGGCAGGGCTGAACACTGAAGCTTTCTTT. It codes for CASSSGAGLNTEAFF.

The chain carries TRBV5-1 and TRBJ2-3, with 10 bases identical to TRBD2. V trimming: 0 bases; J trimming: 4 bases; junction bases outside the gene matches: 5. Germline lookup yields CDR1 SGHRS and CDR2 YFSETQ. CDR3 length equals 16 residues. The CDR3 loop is CASSLDASGGADTQYF. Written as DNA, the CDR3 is TGCGCCAGCAGCTTGGATGCTAGCGGGGGAGCAGATACGCAGTATTTT.

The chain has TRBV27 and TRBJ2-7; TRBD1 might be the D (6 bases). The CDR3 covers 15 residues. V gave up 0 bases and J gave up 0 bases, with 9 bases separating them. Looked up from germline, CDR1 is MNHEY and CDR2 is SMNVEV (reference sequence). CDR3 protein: CASSLSEDSSYEQYF. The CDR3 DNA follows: TGTGCCAGCAGTTTATCGGAGGACAGCTCCTACGAGCAGTACTTC.

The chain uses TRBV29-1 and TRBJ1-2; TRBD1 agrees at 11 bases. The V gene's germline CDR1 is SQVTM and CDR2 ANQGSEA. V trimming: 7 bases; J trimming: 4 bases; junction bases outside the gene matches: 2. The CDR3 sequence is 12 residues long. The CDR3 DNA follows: TGCAGCGGCGGGACAGGGGGCTATGGCTACACCTTC. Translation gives CSGGTGGYGYTF.

CDR3 residues: CASSLRDGYTF. The DNA of the CDR3 is TGTGCCAGCAGCCTGCGAGATGGCTACACCTTC. The chain is built from TRBV6-5 and TRBJ1-2; no clear D. Trimming removed 6 bases at V and 6 bases at J, with 8 bases between. Germline V lookup: CDR1 MNHEY, CDR2 SVGAGI. The CDR3 has 11 amino acids.

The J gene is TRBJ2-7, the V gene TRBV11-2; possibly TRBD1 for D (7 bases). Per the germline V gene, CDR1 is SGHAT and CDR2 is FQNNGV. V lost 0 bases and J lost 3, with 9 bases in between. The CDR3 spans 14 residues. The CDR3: CASSLDRGVYEQYF. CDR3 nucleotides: TGTGCCAGCAGCTTAGACAGGGGGGTCTACGAGCAGTACTTC.

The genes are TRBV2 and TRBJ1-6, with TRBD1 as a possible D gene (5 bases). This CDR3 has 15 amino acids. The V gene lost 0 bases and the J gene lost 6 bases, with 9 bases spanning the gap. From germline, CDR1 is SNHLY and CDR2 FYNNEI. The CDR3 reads CASSEAGTANSPLHF. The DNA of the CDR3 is TGTGCCAGCAGTGAAGCAGGGACTGCTAATTCACCCCTCCACTTT.

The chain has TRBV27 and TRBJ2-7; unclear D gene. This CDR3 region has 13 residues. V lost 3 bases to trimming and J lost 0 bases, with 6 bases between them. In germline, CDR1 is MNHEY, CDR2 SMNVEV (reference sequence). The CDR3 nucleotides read TGTGCCAGCAGTTTGCAGAGCTCCTACGAGCAGTACTTC. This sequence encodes CASSLQSSYEQYF.

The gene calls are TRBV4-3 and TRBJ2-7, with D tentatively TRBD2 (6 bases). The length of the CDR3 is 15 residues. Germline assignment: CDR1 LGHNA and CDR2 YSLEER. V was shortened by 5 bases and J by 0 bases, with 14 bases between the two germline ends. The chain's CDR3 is CASSYGTGDSYEQYF. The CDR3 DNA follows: TGCGCCAGCAGCTATGGGACGGGAGACTCCTACGAGCAGTACTTC.